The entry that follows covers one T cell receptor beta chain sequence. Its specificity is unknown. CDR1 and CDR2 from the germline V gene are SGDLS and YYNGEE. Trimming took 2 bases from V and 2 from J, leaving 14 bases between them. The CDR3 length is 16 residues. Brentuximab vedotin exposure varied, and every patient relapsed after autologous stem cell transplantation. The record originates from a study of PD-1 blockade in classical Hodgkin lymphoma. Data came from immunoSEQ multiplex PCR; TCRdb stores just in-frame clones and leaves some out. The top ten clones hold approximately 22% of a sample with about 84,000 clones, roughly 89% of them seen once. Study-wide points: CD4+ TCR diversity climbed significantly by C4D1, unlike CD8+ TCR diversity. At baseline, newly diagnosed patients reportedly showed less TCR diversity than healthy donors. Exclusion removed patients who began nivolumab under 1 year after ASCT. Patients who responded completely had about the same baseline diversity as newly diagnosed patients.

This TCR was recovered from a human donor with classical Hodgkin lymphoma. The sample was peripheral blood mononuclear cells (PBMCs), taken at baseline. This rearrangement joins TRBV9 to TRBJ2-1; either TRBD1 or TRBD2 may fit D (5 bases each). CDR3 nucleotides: TGTGCCAGCAGCGTCTCCGGGACGGACACCTACAATGAGCAGTTCTTC. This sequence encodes CASSVSGTDTYNEQFF. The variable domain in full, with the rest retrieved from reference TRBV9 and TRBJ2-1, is DSGVTQTPKHLITATGQRVTLRCSPRSGDLSVYWYQQSLDQGLQFLIQYYNGEERAKGNILERFSAQQFPDLHSELNLSSLELGDSALYFCASSVSGTDTYNEQFFGPGTRLTVL.